Given below is one T cell receptor beta chain in context. Its antigen is as yet unknown. CDR1 and CDR2 (germline): SGHRS, YFSETQ. Unmatched junction bases numbered 4, after V lost 0 bases and J lost 2 bases. This CDR3 spans 16 amino acids. The data belong to a study of CD8 T cells in ankylosing spondylitis. In TCRdb, the 5' RACE reads were re-called with MiXCR into one record per CDR3 protein. Of 250,000 to 350,000 distinct CDR3 sequences in the sample, 15% to 20% are singletons; the top ten hold less than 9%. Study outcomes and limitations: Disease-associated clones were CD8+ and fairly uncommon in peripheral blood.

This TCR was recovered from a male donor with ankylosing spondylitis or in good health (not recorded which). This chain uses TRBV5-1 with TRBJ2-1; the match to TRBD2 covers 8 bases. The sample comprised blood, either unsorted or a sorted T cell fraction (not recorded which). This CDR3 reads CASSLAGRGAYNEQFF. Written as DNA, the CDR3 is TGCGCCAGCAGCTTGGCCGGGCGGGGGGCCTACAATGAGCAGTTCTTC.